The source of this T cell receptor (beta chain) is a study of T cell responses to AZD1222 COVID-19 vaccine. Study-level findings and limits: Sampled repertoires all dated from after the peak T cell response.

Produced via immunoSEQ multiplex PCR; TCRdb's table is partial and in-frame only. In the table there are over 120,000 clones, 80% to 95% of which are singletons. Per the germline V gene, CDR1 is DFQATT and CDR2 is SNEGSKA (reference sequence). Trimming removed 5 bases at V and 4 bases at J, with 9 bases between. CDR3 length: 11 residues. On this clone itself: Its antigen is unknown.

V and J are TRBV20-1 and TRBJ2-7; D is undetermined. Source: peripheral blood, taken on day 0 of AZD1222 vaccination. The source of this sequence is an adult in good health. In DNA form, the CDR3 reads TGCAGTGCTGCACGGAATTACGAGCAGTACTTC. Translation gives CSAARNYEQYF.